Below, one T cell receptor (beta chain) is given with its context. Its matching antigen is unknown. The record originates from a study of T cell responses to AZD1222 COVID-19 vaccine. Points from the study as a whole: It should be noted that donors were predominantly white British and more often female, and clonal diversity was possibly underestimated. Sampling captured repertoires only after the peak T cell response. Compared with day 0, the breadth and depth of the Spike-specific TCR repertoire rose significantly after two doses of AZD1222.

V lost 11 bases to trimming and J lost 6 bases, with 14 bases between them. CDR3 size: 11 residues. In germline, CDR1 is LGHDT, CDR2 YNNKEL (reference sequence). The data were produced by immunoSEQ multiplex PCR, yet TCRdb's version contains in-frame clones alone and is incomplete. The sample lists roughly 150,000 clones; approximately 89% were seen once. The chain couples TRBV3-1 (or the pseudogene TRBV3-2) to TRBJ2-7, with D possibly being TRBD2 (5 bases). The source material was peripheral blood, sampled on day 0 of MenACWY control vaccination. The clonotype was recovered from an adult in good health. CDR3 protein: CASQGGSEQYF. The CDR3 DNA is TGTGCCTCCCAAGGAGGTTCCGAGCAGTACTTC.